A single sample is the source of the 26 T cell receptor beta chains below, sequenced in a study of T cell responses to AZD1222 COVID-19 vaccine. Clones were sequenced by immunoSEQ multiplex PCR, and TCRdb holds only the in-frame ones, with some missing. This table has about 85,000 clones, about 88% appearing once. The sequencing used peripheral blood, collected on day 0 of AZD1222 vaccination. The receptors derive from an adult in good health.

As regards this clone: This sample includes further DNA sequences coding for the same CDR3. The chain joins TRBV19 to TRBJ1-1; possibly TRBD1 for D (5 bases). V dropped 11 bases and J dropped 2 bases, with 12 bases sitting between them. Germline assignment: CDR1 LNHDA and CDR2 SQIVND (reference sequence). The CDR3 contains 12 residues. The CDR3 spells CASRQQNTEAFF. The DNA of the CDR3 is TGTGCCTCCAGACAGCAAAACACTGAAGCTTTCTTT.

This clone showed up just a few times. The J gene is TRBJ2-7, the V gene TRBV6-5; TRBD2 is a possible D gene (5 bases). Trimming took off 6 bases at V and 4 bases at J, with 19 bases between the two ends. The CDR3 has 15 amino acids. The germline gives CDR1 MNHEY, CDR2 SVGAGI. In DNA, the CDR3 is TGTGCCAGCAGACCCGCTCCGGAGGCTCATTACGAGCAGTACTTC. It specifies CASRPAPEAHYEQYF.

This rearrangement joins TRBV5-1 to TRBJ2-5, with D uncertain. CDR1 and CDR2 from the germline V gene are SGHRS and YFSETQ. The CDR3 is made up of 16 amino acids. V gave up 4 bases and J gave up 1 base, with 17 bases separating them. This CDR3 is CASSPRAQPLQETQYF. The CDR3 nucleotides read TGCGCCAGCAGCCCCCGGGCCCAGCCGCTCCAAGAGACCCAGTACTTC. Based on the CDR3 plus reference TRBV5-1 and TRBJ2-5, the full variable domain is KAGVTQTPRYLIKTRGQQVTLSCSPISGHRSVSWYQQTPGQGLQFLFEYFSETQRNKGNFPGRFSGRQFSNSRSEMNVSTLELGDSALYLCASSPRAQPLQETQYFGPGTRLLVL.

This chain joins TRBV28 and TRBJ1-1, with D maybe TRBD1 (5 bases). V lost 5 bases and J lost 0, with 10 bases in between. Per germline, CDR1 MDHEN and CDR2 SYDVKM. CDR3 size: 14 residues. CDR3 protein: CASSPTALNTEAFF. The CDR3 DNA follows: TGTGCCAGCAGTCCGACAGCCCTGAACACTGAAGCTTTCTTT.

This chain links TRBV5-4 with TRBJ1-4; possible D gene TRBD1, 5 bases. CDR3 length: 16 residues. Per the germline V gene, CDR1 is SGHNT and CDR2 is YYREEE (reference sequence). V was trimmed by 4 bases and J by 3 bases, leaving 16 bases between them. In DNA form, the CDR3 reads TGTGCCAGCAGCGATATGAGGGGAAGTCCTAATGAAAAACTGTTTTTT. This sequence encodes CASSDMRGSPNEKLFF.

CDR3 protein: CASSLTTGDGQPQHF. The CDR3 coding sequence is TGTGCCAGCAGCCTTACGACAGGGGATGGGCAGCCCCAGCATTTT. This chain links TRBV7-6 with TRBJ1-5, with 8 bases aligning to TRBD1. This CDR3 spans 15 amino acids. V gave up 5 bases and J gave up 7 bases; unmatched junction bases: 10. In germline, CDR1 is SGHVS, CDR2 FNYEAQ.

This rearrangement joins TRBV15 to TRBJ1-5; D is possibly TRBD1 (5 bases). The CDR3 totals 17 residues. CDR1 and CDR2 (germline): LNHNV, YYDKDF (reference sequence). V was clipped by 3 bases and J by 1 base, with 16 bases between them. The CDR3 protein is CATSRGFTGRSNQPQHF. In nucleotides, the CDR3 is TGTGCCACCAGCAGGGGATTTACGGGGCGGAGCAATCAGCCCCAGCATTTT.

V is TRBV11-2 and J is TRBJ2-1; no firm D call. The CDR3 has 16 amino acids. The germline V gene encodes CDR1 SGHAT and CDR2 FQNNGV. V was clipped by 0 bases and J by 0 bases, with 9 bases between them. This CDR3 is CASSLDTASSYNEQFF. CDR3 in DNA: TGTGCCAGCAGCTTAGATACGGCAAGCTCCTACAATGAGCAGTTCTTC.

The rearrangement uses TRBV9 and TRBJ2-5; D unclear. V was shortened by 0 bases and J by 5 bases, with 17 bases between the two germline ends. The CDR3 spans 16 residues. The germline CDR1 and CDR2 sequences are SGDLS and YYNGEE. CDR3 sequence (DNA): TGTGCCAGCAGCGTAGCCCAAGGCAAGGGCGGCGAGACCCAGTACTTC. Amino acid sequence: CASSVAQGKGGETQYF.

V usage is TRBV5-1 and J usage is TRBJ2-7; 9 bases are shared with TRBD1. J gave up 3 bases and V 4 bases, and 5 bases lay outside the gene matches. Looked up from germline, CDR1 is SGHRS and CDR2 is YFSETQ. This CDR3 has 14 residues. CDR3: CASSLRDRVYEQYF. DNA for the CDR3: TGCGCCAGCAGCCTCCGGGACAGGGTCTACGAGCAGTACTTC.

The chain joins TRBV6-2 or TRBV6-3 to TRBJ2-1; possibly TRBD2 for D (5 bases). Germline CDR1 and CDR2: MNHEY and SVGEGT. CDR3 length: 14 residues. Trimming took 3 bases from V and 7 from J, leaving 13 bases between them. CDR3 region: CASSYLGRPNEQFF. CDR3 nucleotide sequence: TGTGCCAGCAGTTATTTAGGGAGACCTAATGAGCAGTTCTTC.

This rearrangement joins TRBV7-3 to TRBJ2-1, with D perhaps being TRBD1 or TRBD2 (6 bases each). Germline V lookup: CDR1 SGHTA, CDR2 FQGTGA. This CDR3 is 16 amino acids long. Trimming shortened V by 2 bases and J by 5 bases, and 16 bases separated the two germline ends. CDR3 region: CASSLFGGKGNNEQFF. CDR3 DNA sequence: TGTGCCAGCAGCTTATTCGGGGGCAAGGGGAACAATGAGCAGTTCTTC.

This sequence joins TRBV30 and TRBJ2-1, with 8 positions matching TRBD1. CDR1 is GTSNPN and CDR2 is SVGIG in the germline V gene (reference sequence). V lost 5 bases and J lost 3; bases outside the gene matches: 3. The CDR3 covers 13 residues. The CDR3 region has the DNA TGTGCCTGGGACAGGGGTGGCTACAATGAGCAGTTCTTC. This sequence encodes CAWDRGGYNEQFF. The whole variable domain, filled in from reference TRBV30 and TRBJ2-1, reads SQTIHQWPATLVQPVGSPLSLECTVEGTSNPNLYWYRQAAGRGLQLLFYSVGIGQISSEVPQNLSASRPQDRQFILSSKKLLLSDSGFYLCAWDRGGYNEQFFGPGTRLTVL.

The chain employs TRBV2 and TRBJ2-2; 7 positions agree with TRBD1. V gave up 6 bases and J gave up 1 base; unmatched junction bases: 8. The CDR3 contains 16 residues. Per germline, CDR1 SNHLY and CDR2 FYNNEI. CDR3: CASSRMGQLNTGELFF. The DNA of the CDR3 is TGTGCCAGCAGCCGAATGGGACAGCTGAACACCGGGGAGCTGTTTTTT.

CDR3 sequence reads: CASRNLVYSEQFF. In DNA, the CDR3 is TGTGCCAGCAGGAACCTAGTTTACTCTGAGCAGTTCTTC. This chain connects TRBV6-5 to TRBJ2-1; D unresolved. V dropped 6 bases and J dropped 9 bases, with 15 bases sitting between them. Germline CDR1 is MNHEY and CDR2 is SVGAGI. This CDR3 has 13 amino acids.

The chain links TRBV11-3 to TRBJ2-2; D unclear. CDR1 and CDR2 (germline): SGHNT, YENEEA. The germline V and J ends were trimmed by 0 bases and 1 base, with 6 bases remaining between them. This CDR3 has 15 residues. CDR3 protein: CASSLDAGNTGELFF. Here the CDR3 DNA reads TGTGCCAGCAGCTTAGACGCAGGGAACACCGGGGAGCTGTTTTTT.

DNA of the CDR3: TGTGCCAGCACTAAGGGGGGCTTGGATGGCTACACCTTC. Translation gives CASTKGGLDGYTF. J is TRBJ1-2 and V is TRBV6-5; maybe TRBD1 (6 bases). CDR3 length equals 13 residues. In germline, CDR1 is MNHEY, CDR2 SVGAGI. V gave up 7 bases and J gave up 6 bases, with 15 bases separating them.

The chain recombines TRBV9 with TRBJ2-2; D unresolved. Trimming shortened V by 4 bases and J by 3 bases, and 19 bases separated the two germline ends. The CDR3 length is 17 residues. CDR1 and CDR2 (germline): SGDLS, YYNGEE. CDR3 region: CASSPYGQLLDTGELFF. CDR3 nucleotide sequence: TGTGCCAGCAGCCCCTACGGGCAGCTTCTAGACACCGGGGAGCTGTTTTTT.

The chain couples TRBV9 to TRBJ1-4; D is uncertain. The CDR3 runs 18 residues. V was pared by 2 bases and J by 0 bases, with 17 bases between. Germline-derived CDR1 and CDR2 are SGDLS and YYNGEE. The CDR3 spells CASSVGLGWEATNEKLFF. The CDR3 nucleotides are TGTGCCAGCAGCGTCGGTTTAGGGTGGGAGGCAACTAATGAAAAACTGTTTTTT.

This clone was observed a single time. V and J are TRBV10-3 and TRBJ2-7; 10 nucleotides agree with TRBD1. This CDR3 is built from 13 residues. V was clipped by 4 bases and J by 7 bases; unmatched bases: 4. Germline loops: CDR1 ENHRY, CDR2 SYGVKD. CDR3 nucleotides: TGTGCCATCAGTGCAGGGACAGGGGATGAGCAGTACTTC. This gives the protein CAISAGTGDEQYF.

In its sample, this clone was seen once. The chain carries TRBV15 and TRBJ1-1; TRBD1 is a possible D gene (5 bases). Germline V gene sequence: CDR1 LNHNV, CDR2 YYDKDF (reference sequence). The germline V and J ends were trimmed by 3 bases and 1 base, with 12 bases remaining between them. This CDR3 region has 15 residues. CDR3 in DNA: TGTGCCACCAGCAGGGGACGCAGGACGAACACTGAAGCTTTCTTT. Amino acid sequence: CATSRGRRTNTEAFF. Supplemented by reference TRBV15 and TRBJ1-1, the full variable domain reads DAMVIQNPRYQVTQFGKPVTLSCSQTLNHNVMYWYQQKSSQAPKLLFHYYDKDFNNEADTPDNFQSRRPNTSFCFLDIRSPGLGDTAMYLCATSRGRRTNTEAFFGQGTRLTVV.

This clone was observed a few times. The J gene is TRBJ1-1, the V gene TRBV27; 7 bases fit TRBD1. CDR3 length: 16 amino acids. After removal of 7 bases from V and 1 base from J, the junction contained 12 bases not matched to a gene. In germline, CDR1 is MNHEY, CDR2 SMNVEV (reference sequence). CDR3: CASTWTGRGGNTEAFF. For the CDR3, the DNA is TGTGCCAGCACCTGGACAGGTCGGGGAGGGAACACTGAAGCTTTCTTT.

This clone appeared a single time. The chain links TRBV6-5 to TRBJ1-1; D remains unclear. The CDR3 loop spans 14 amino acids. V dropped 3 bases and J dropped 1 base, with 9 bases sitting between them. CDR1 and CDR2 from the germline V gene are MNHEY and SVGAGI. In DNA, the CDR3 is TGTGCCAGCAGTTATTTTTCAGGGAACACTGAAGCTTTCTTT. It specifies CASSYFSGNTEAFF.

V and J are TRBV7-6 and TRBJ2-7; 8 bases fit TRBD1. Germline CDR1 SGHVS, CDR2 FNYEAQ. The junction had 10 bases not matched to a gene; V was cut back by 5 bases and J by 4 bases. The CDR3 loop spans 15 amino acids. The CDR3 sequence: CASSTSGGPGYEQYF. The CDR3 DNA reads as TGTGCCAGCAGCACGTCAGGGGGCCCAGGGTACGAGCAGTACTTC.

The V call is TRBV10-1, the J call TRBJ1-1, with D tentatively TRBD1 (5 bases). V was cut by 8 bases and J by 4 bases, with 17 bases left in between. Germline CDR1 is WNHNN and CDR2 is SYGVQD (reference sequence). The CDR3 is 14 residues long. This CDR3 is CASSSNRFGTEAFF. As DNA, the CDR3 is TGCGCCAGCTCCTCCAACAGGTTTGGCACTGAAGCTTTCTTT.

The rearrangement uses TRBV18 and TRBJ2-5; D perhaps matches TRBD1 (6 bases). This CDR3 has 13 residues. Trimming took off 1 base at V and 5 bases at J, with 8 bases between the two ends. From germline, CDR1 is KGHSH and CDR2 LQKENI. In DNA, the CDR3 is TGTGCCAGCTCACCACGCCAGGGGGAGACCCAGTACTTC. This gives the protein CASSPRQGETQYF.